Below are 18 T cell receptor beta chains sequenced from a single sample in a study of metastatic and nonmetastatic thyroid tumors. MiXCR re-clonotyped the PCR reads for TCRdb. The sample has roughly 59,000 clones; about a sixth are singletons. Before thyroid surgery, none of the patients had received any treatment. Sample: blood. All receptors derive from a male donor with papillary thyroid cancer or a benign thyroid nodule (not recorded which). Some clones in this sample may be carry-over from other donors' samples.

This clone was picked up many times. The CDR3 reads CASRGLGETAGYTF. CDR3 in DNA: TGTGCCAGCAGGGGTTTAGGGGAGACGGCTGGCTACACCTTC. The V gene is TRBV6-1, the J gene TRBJ1-2; tentative D call: TRBD1 (5 bases). Germline V gene sequence: CDR1 MNHNS, CDR2 SASEGT. The CDR3 runs 14 residues. The ends were cut back, 6 bases at V and 7 bases at J, with 18 bases in the middle.

Many counts were recorded for this clone. A much larger clone lies a single base off, so this may be a read error. The chain carries TRBV6-1 and TRBJ1-5; weak D call: TRBD1 (6 bases). The CDR3 is 14 amino acids. Germline CDR1 MNHNS, CDR2 SASEGT. V lost 5 bases to trimming and J lost 4 bases, with 12 bases between them. The CDR3, as DNA: TGTGCCAGCAGTTTGAGACAGGAGAATCAGCCCCAGCATTTT. Protein: CASSLRQENQPQHF.

The V gene is TRBV30, the J gene TRBJ1-3, with no clear D. This CDR3 is built from 13 residues. CDR1 and CDR2 from the germline V gene are GTSNPN and SVGIG (reference sequence). V lost 5 bases and J lost 3, with 11 bases in between. CDR3 protein: CAWGISVGNTIYF. CDR3 in DNA: TGTGCCTGGGGCATATCGGTTGGAAACACCATATATTTT.

This clone came up a few times. A much more abundant neighbour one base away suggests this may be a read error. The chain recombines TRBV5-1 with TRBJ2-3; TRBD2 might be the D (6 bases). Germline values: CDR1 SGHRS, CDR2 YFSETQ. Trimming removed 4 bases at V and 6 bases at J, with 21 bases between. This CDR3 has 16 amino acids. In DNA form, the CDR3 reads TGCGCCAGCAGCGGCTTACCGGGACTGGGGGTTGATACGCAGTATTTT. Translated, it gives CASSGLPGLGVDTQYF. The full variable domain, its missing parts supplied by reference TRBV5-1 and TRBJ2-3, is KAGVTQTPRYLIKTRGQQVTLSCSPISGHRSVSWYQQTPGQGLQFLFEYFSETQRNKGNFPGRFSGRQFSNSRSEMNVSTLELGDSALYLCASSGLPGLGVDTQYFGPGTRLTVL.

This clone showed up just a few times. V gene TRBV14 combines with J gene TRBJ2-1; D gene ambiguous. Trimming took 2 bases from V and 4 from J, leaving 18 bases between them. CDR3 length equals 17 residues. Per the germline V gene, CDR1 is SGHDN and CDR2 is FVKESK. DNA for the CDR3: TGTGCCAGCAGCCAATCTCTGACGCCCCGGAGTTACAATGAGCAGTTCTTC. It translates to CASSQSLTPRSYNEQFF.

This clone was detected many times. Other DNA variants within this sample encode the same CDR3. This chain uses TRBV6-1 with TRBJ1-5; 10 positions agree with TRBD1. This CDR3 comprises 16 residues. Germline V gene lookup returns CDR1 MNHNS and CDR2 SASEGT. The trim removed 7 bases at V and 7 bases at J, leaving 13 bases unmatched. The CDR3 loop is CASTPFPTGGGQPQHF. The CDR3 nucleotides read TGTGCCAGCACCCCCTTTCCGACAGGGGGCGGGCAGCCCCAGCATTTT.

The genes are TRBV5-1 and TRBJ2-2; 9 nucleotides match TRBD2. The V gene's germline CDR1 is SGHRS and CDR2 YFSETQ. The CDR3 has 15 amino acids. Trimming took 6 bases from V and 6 from J; bases not matched to a gene: 9. The CDR3 region has the DNA TGCGCCAGCATTCGACTAGCGGTAGAAGCCGGGGAGCTGTTTTTT. Translating gives CASIRLAVEAGELFF.

The chain couples TRBV11-2 to TRBJ2-7; D could derive from TRBD1 or TRBD2 (6 bases each). Germline V CDR1 and CDR2: SGHAT, FQNNGV. The CDR3 totals 13 residues. The V and J ends lost 6 bases and 10 bases respectively, with 19 bases between them. The CDR3: CASRTPGAYYQYF. The CDR3 DNA reads as TGTGCCAGCAGAACACCGGGGGCCTACTATCAGTACTTC.

This clone was recorded many times. The chain joins TRBV18 to TRBJ2-7; D gene unclear. CDR3 length equals 14 residues. Germline-derived CDR1 and CDR2 are KGHSH and LQKENI. V was trimmed by 2 bases and J by 0 bases, leaving 8 bases between them. Written as DNA, the CDR3 is TGTGCCAGCTCACCAGCGGTGAGCTCCTACGAGCAGTACTTC. This encodes CASSPAVSSYEQYF.

This clone was recorded many times. This sequence joins TRBV27 and TRBJ2-1; 12 positions match TRBD2. The CDR3 has 16 residues. Losses at the gene ends were 4 bases for V and 4 bases for J; bases not matched to a gene: 5. Germline CDR1 and CDR2: MNHEY and SMNVEV (reference sequence). CDR3 amino acids: CASSSLTSGSYNEQFF. The CDR3 DNA is TGTGCCAGCAGTTCCCTGACTAGCGGGAGTTACAATGAGCAGTTCTTC.

The sample holds many counts of this clone. The rearrangement joins TRBV20-1 to TRBJ2-7, with a tentative D call TRBD2 (5 bases). CDR3 length: 14 residues. V was trimmed by 5 bases and J by 0 bases, leaving 14 bases between them. CDR1 is DFQATT and CDR2 is SNEGSKA in the germline V gene (reference sequence). Written as DNA, the CDR3 is TGCAGTGCTCGACCAGCGGAGGTCTCCTACGAGCAGTACTTC. Amino acid sequence: CSARPAEVSYEQYF.

Ten or more counts support this clone. The gene calls are TRBV4-1 and TRBJ1-3; D not resolved. The length of the CDR3 is 15 residues. Germline CDR1 MGHRA, CDR2 YSYEKL. V lost 3 bases and J lost 0, with 9 bases in between. Here the CDR3 reads CASSQGVNSGNTIYF. For the CDR3, the DNA is TGCGCCAGCAGCCAGGGCGTAAACTCTGGAAACACCATATATTTT.

This clone was picked up many times. The CDR3 protein is CASSSWGPSSYNEQFF. DNA for the CDR3: TGTGCCAGCAGCTCCTGGGGGCCGAGCTCCTACAATGAGCAGTTCTTC. V is TRBV13 and J is TRBJ2-1; D is possibly TRBD1 (6 bases). The CDR3 totals 16 residues. The germline V gene encodes CDR1 PRHDT and CDR2 FYEKMQ (reference sequence). V lost 4 bases to trimming and J lost 0 bases, with 13 bases between them.

This clone was observed at least ten times. Other DNA variants within this sample encode the same CDR3. The rearrangement joins TRBV5-1 to TRBJ2-3; D gene uncertain. Trimming cost V 4 bases and J 3 bases, with 9 bases left between them. CDR1 and CDR2 from the germline V gene are SGHRS and YFSETQ. This CDR3 comprises 13 residues. The CDR3 region is CASSPPSTDTQYF. In DNA form, the CDR3 reads TGCGCCAGCAGCCCGCCAAGTACAGATACGCAGTATTTT.

In this sample, this clone turned up many times. The genes are TRBV12-3 or TRBV12-4 and TRBJ2-2; 12 nucleotides match TRBD2. The J segment lost 5 bases and the V segment lost 8 bases, leaving 9 bases of the junction unmatched. The CDR3 extends over 16 amino acids. CDR3 nucleotide sequence: TGTGCCAGCTGGCGACTAGCGGGAGCGGGTACCGGGGAGCTGTTTTTT. The encoded protein is CASWRLAGAGTGELFF.

In its sample, this clone was seen many times. V usage is TRBV6-2 or TRBV6-3 and J usage is TRBJ2-2, with 9 nucleotides matching TRBD1. Trimming cost V 1 base and J 4 bases; bases outside gene matches: 7. CDR3 length: 17 amino acids. Germline V gene data show CDR1 as MNHEY and CDR2 as SVGEGT. The CDR3 loop is CASSYLLGQGSTGELFF. The CDR3 DNA reads as TGTGCCAGCAGTTACTTATTGGGACAGGGTTCCACCGGGGAGCTGTTTTTT.

This clone was recorded once. With a much larger clone just one base away, this may be a read error. The V gene is TRBV20-1, the J gene TRBJ2-5, with TRBD2 matching 7 bases. Unmatched junction bases numbered 12, after V lost 3 bases and J lost 5 bases. Germline assignment: CDR1 DFQATT and CDR2 SNEGSKA (reference sequence). There are 15 residues in the CDR3. The CDR3 sequence: CSARLSVRGTETQYF. CDR3 in DNA: TGCAGTGCTAGGCTCTCGGTGCGGGGGACGGAGACCCAGTACTTC.

The sample holds many counts of this clone. The V call is TRBV6-2 or TRBV6-3, the J call TRBJ2-2; possibly TRBD1 for D (5 bases). Germline CDR1 is MNHEY and CDR2 is SVGEGT. Trimming cost V 1 base and J 1 base, with 7 bases left between them. The CDR3 spans 15 residues. In DNA form, the CDR3 reads TGTGCCAGCAGTTACTTAGGGGTGAACACCGGGGAGCTGTTTTTT. It yields the protein CASSYLGVNTGELFF.